These T cell receptor beta chains were read from a single sample in a study of blood T cell repertoires in COVID-19. Assay used: immunoSEQ multiplex PCR; TCRdb lists only in-frame clones, some missing. The table records about 71,000 clones, around three quarters of them present only once. What was sequenced was peripheral blood. The receptors stem from an elderly woman with active or convalescent COVID-19. CDR3s include the opening cysteine and the closing phenylalanine or tryptophan. Fields, in order: D gene, V gene, J gene, clone size, CDR3 DNA, CDR3 protein. A D gene is named only where the DNA matches it firmly. For some rows the clone size is stated as once, few or many, or as a class when expanded; others skip it.

.,TRBV11-2,TRBJ2-2,once,TGTGCCAGCAGCTGGGGCGGGGATCGGAACACCGGGGAGCTGTTTTTT,CASSWGGDRNTGELFF
.,TRBV5-8,TRBJ2-4,.,TGTGCCAGCAGCTTTACAGATTTC,CASSFTDF
.,TRBV6-6,TRBJ2-5,.,TGTGCCAGCAGTTACAGGGAGGCAGCTAAAGAGACCCAGTACTTC,CASSYREAAKETQYF
TRBD1,TRBV6-1,TRBJ1-2,.,TGTGCCAGCAGTGAATGGGGGACAGCCGTTAAGAGTGGCTACACCTTC,CASSEWGTAVKSGYTF
.,TRBV12-3/TRBV12-4,TRBJ1-3,.,TGTGCCAGCAGTCTCCGAGCTGGAAACACCATATATTTT,CASSLRAGNTIYF
.,TRBV7-2,TRBJ1-5,few,TGTGCCAGCAGCTTTCAGGGTGAGAGTCAGCCCCAGCATTTT,CASSFQGESQPQHF
.,TRBV5-6,TRBJ2-3,once,TGTGCCAGCAGCCTAGCGGATACGCAGTATTTT,CASSLADTQYF
TRBD2,TRBV15,TRBJ2-3,.,TGTGCCACCAGCAGAAGGGGGCTAGCGGGGTATCCCGATACGCAGTATTTT,CATSRRGLAGYPDTQYF
.,TRBV6-5,TRBJ1-5,few,TGTGCCAGCAGAGACAACAGAAATCAGCCCCAGCATTTT,CASRDNRNQPQHF
TRBD2,TRBV11-2,TRBJ2-3,.,TGTGCCAGCAGCTTAGAACTAGCGGGGAAAGATACGCAGTATTTT,CASSLELAGKDTQYF
TRBD1,TRBV4-3,TRBJ1-6,few,TGCGCCAGCAGCCAAGTCTCCGCCGGGACAGAGAATTCACCCCTCCACTTT,CASSQVSAGTENSPLHF
.,TRBV4-3,TRBJ1-6,.,TGCGCCAGCAGCCAAGTAGTTTCAGGGAATTCACCCCTCCACTTT,CASSQVVSGNSPLHF
TRBD2,TRBV7-2,TRBJ2-3,few,TGTGCCAGCAGCTACCTAGCGGGCGCAGATACGCAGTATTTT,CASSYLAGADTQYF
TRBD2,TRBV5-1,TRBJ2-7,.,TGCGCCAGCAGCTTGTTAGCGGGCTACGAGCAGTACTTC,CASSLLAGYEQYF
.,TRBV19,TRBJ1-1,.,TGTGCCAGTCGTAAAGAGGGGCCGGTCACTGAAGCTTTCTTT,CASRKEGPVTEAFF
TRBD2,TRBV5-5,TRBJ2-7,.,TGTGCCAGCAGCTGGGACGCCGCGGGGGGGCGTAGGGAGCAGTACTTC,CASSWDAAGGRREQYF
TRBD2,TRBV7-2,TRBJ2-3,few,TGTGCCAGCAGCCGGGAGCGGGGGACTTCAAATACGCAGTATTTT,CASSRERGTSNTQYF
TRBD1,TRBV7-9,TRBJ2-7,.,TGTGCCAGCAGCTTCACAGACAGGGGGGGCGAGCAGTACTTC,CASSFTDRGGEQYF
.,TRBV20-1,TRBJ1-6,once,TGCAGTGCTAGTCCATGGGCAGATTTTCTTAGCTCCTATAATTCACCCCTCCACTTT,CSASPWADFLSSYNSPLHF
TRBD1,TRBV15,TRBJ1-6,once,TGTGCCACCAGTAGAGACGGACAGGGCGACTCACCCCTCCACTTT,CATSRDGQGDSPLHF
.,TRBV4-3,TRBJ1-4,.,TGCGCCAGCAGCCAAGATCTGGGAGCAGATGAAAAACTGTTTTTT,CASSQDLGADEKLFF
TRBD1,TRBV7-8,TRBJ1-5,.,TGTGCCAGCAGCTTTAAACAGGGGGCTCTGGATCAGCCCCAGCATTTT,CASSFKQGALDQPQHF
TRBD1,TRBV19,TRBJ1-1,.,TGTGCCAGTAGCACTGGGACAGGGAACACTGAAGCTTTCTTT,CASSTGTGNTEAFF
TRBD2,TRBV7-3,TRBJ2-5,.,TGTGCCAGCAGCCCCGCTGCGGGGGGGGCGGAAGAGACCCAGTACTTC,CASSPAAGGAEETQYF
.,TRBV6-5,TRBJ1-2,.,TGTGCCAGCAGTTACCCCCTTAACTATGGCTACACCTTC,CASSYPLNYGYTF
.,TRBV6-5,TRBJ2-7,.,TGTGCCAGCAGTTACACCTGGGACAACTCCTACGAGCAGTACTTC,CASSYTWDNSYEQYF
TRBD1,TRBV5-5,TRBJ1-3,.,TGTGCCAGCAGCAGGGGGCAAGATGGAAACACCATATATTTT,CASSRGQDGNTIYF
TRBD1,TRBV11-2,TRBJ1-6,.,TGTGCCAGCAGCCCCACAGGGGGGGCACCCCTCCACTTT,CASSPTGGAPLHF
.,TRBV30,TRBJ1-3,.,TGTGCCTGGAGCCTCGGGAACAGGGTTGCAAACACCATATATTTT,CAWSLGNRVANTIYF
TRBD1,TRBV7-8,TRBJ2-1,.,TGTGCCAGCAGCTTAGCCCCCCCGACAGGGACCGATGAGCAGTTCTTC,CASSLAPPTGTDEQFF
TRBD1,TRBV29-1,TRBJ1-4,.,TGCAGCGTTGTTATTTCAGGGGGGAAAGAAAAACTGTTTTTT,CSVVISGGKEKLFF
.,TRBV11-2,TRBJ1-3,.,TGTGCCAGCGGTACAGGGTCTGGAAACACCATATATTTT,CASGTGSGNTIYF
.,TRBV6-6,TRBJ1-5,few,TGTGCCAGCAGCCCTCAGGGGAGAAGTAAGCCCCAGCATTTT,CASSPQGRSKPQHF
.,TRBV4-1,TRBJ2-3,.,TGCGCCAGCAGCCAAGGAGGAATCCGAGACAGCTTCACAGATACGCAGTATTTT,CASSQGGIRDSFTDTQYF
.,TRBV7-9,TRBJ2-5,.,TGTGCCAGCAGCTTGGACAGTGAGACCCAGTACTTC,CASSLDSETQYF
.,TRBV11-2,TRBJ1-1,.,TGTGCCAGCAGCCCGCAAGGGGGGGCTGGGGACACTGAAGCTTTCTTT,CASSPQGGAGDTEAFF
.,TRBV7-6,TRBJ2-1,once,TGTGCCAGCAGCTTAGTCGCGTCCGATAACAATGAGCAGTTCTTC,CASSLVASDNNEQFF
.,TRBV6-2/TRBV6-3,TRBJ2-3,once,TGTGCCAGCAGTTATTTACTCGACAGAGTTGACACAGATACGCAGTATTTT,CASSYLLDRVDTDTQYF
.,TRBV7-2,TRBJ2-2,.,TGTGCCAGCAGACGGACACGAAACACCGGGGAGCTGTTTTTT,CASRRTRNTGELFF
.,TRBV6-2/TRBV6-3,TRBJ2-7,.,TGTGCCAGCAGTTACTCGAGGGGGGGCCGGCGCTTC,CASSYSRGGRRF
TRBD1,TRBV3-1/TRBV3-2,TRBJ2-5,.,TGTGCCAGCAGCCCGGGACAGAAAGGGGAGACCCAGTACTTC,CASSPGQKGETQYF
.,TRBV28,TRBJ1-2,.,TGTGCCAGCAGTTTAGGCACAGAACCGTTCTATGGCTACACCTTC,CASSLGTEPFYGYTF
.,TRBV7-9,TRBJ2-3,few,TGTGCCAGCAGCTTAGGAGAGGCGACGCAGTATTTT,CASSLGEATQYF
.,TRBV4-1,TRBJ2-3,.,TGCGCCAGCAAGCCTGAGCCCCGCGGGGATACGCAGTATTTT,CASKPEPRGDTQYF
.,TRBV6-2/TRBV6-3,TRBJ2-7,.,TGTGCCAGCAGTTACGCCTCCCCCGTCGGGCAGTACTTC,CASSYASPVGQYF
TRBD2,TRBV4-1,TRBJ2-5,.,TGCGCCAGCAGCCCTCGGGGCGGGGGGCCCGGGGAGACCCAGTACTTC,CASSPRGGGPGETQYF
.,TRBV3-1/TRBV3-2,TRBJ2-3,.,TGTGCCAGCAGCCAAGGCAGGGCCGCAGATACGCAGTATTTT,CASSQGRAADTQYF
.,TRBV10-3,TRBJ1-5,few,TGTGCCATCAGTGGCGCGGGCCTTAGCAATCAGCCCCAGCATTTT,CAISGAGLSNQPQHF
.,TRBV28,TRBJ1-6,.,TGTGCCAGCAGTTTAGACACAGGGATCTATAATTCACCCCTCCACTTT,CASSLDTGIYNSPLHF
TRBD1,TRBV5-6,TRBJ1-4,.,TGTGCCAGCAGCTTGCCCGGGACAGGGGGCCTTAATGAAAAACTGTTTTTT,CASSLPGTGGLNEKLFF
TRBD1,TRBV2,TRBJ1-6,.,TGTGCCAGCAGGGCGGACAGGTTGGGGAATTCACCCCTCCACTTT,CASRADRLGNSPLHF
.,TRBV5-1,TRBJ1-5,.,TGCGCCAGCAGCCGGACGGGAACAAGCAATCAGCCCCAGCATTTT,CASSRTGTSNQPQHF
TRBD2,TRBV12-5,TRBJ2-3,.,TGTGCTAGTGGTCGCGGGGGTTTTGACACAGATACGCAGTATTTT,CASGRGGFDTDTQYF